Listed here is a single T cell receptor (beta chain). Its antigen is undetermined. The data originate from a study of STAT3 mutations in large granular lymphocyte leukemia. Overall study: Among longitudinally sequenced T-LGLL patients, roughly half had canonical activating STAT3 mutations detected.

Study findings and constraints: At least one immunodominant TCR beta clonotype appeared in every T-cell large granular lymphocyte leukemia patient.

Germline V gene data show CDR1 as SGHDN and CDR2 as FVKESK. Between the trimmed V and J ends, which lost 3 bases and 5 bases, there was a span of 14 bases. The CDR3 contains 15 residues. Clones were sequenced by immunoSEQ multiplex PCR, and TCRdb holds only the in-frame ones, with some missing. Of over 8,000 clones in the sample, about 85% were seen once. The sequenced sample consisted of peripheral blood mononuclear cells. V and J are TRBV14 and TRBJ2-1; D might be TRBD2 (5 bases). The clonotype comes from a man aged 55 to 70 with T-cell large granular lymphocyte leukemia. Some clones in this sample may be carry-over from other donors' samples. The CDR3 loop reads CASSHSASPDNEQFF. CDR3 bases: TGTGCCAGCAGCCATTCGGCTAGCCCAGACAATGAGCAGTTCTTC.